Listed below are T cell receptor beta chains from one sample, sequenced in a study of blood T cell repertoires in COVID-19. Repertoires were generated with immunoSEQ multiplex PCR, while TCRdb's copy carries only in-frame clones and drops some. In the table there are about 120,000 clones, around four fifths of which are singletons. Sequenced material: peripheral blood. These receptors originate from a woman aged 70-85 years with acute or convalescent COVID-19. Both conserved end residues are part of each CDR3. The order of the fields is D gene, CDR3 length, clone size, J gene, V gene, CDR3 protein, CDR3 DNA. D genes are given only for firm matches. For some rows the clone size is stated as once, few or many, or as a class when expanded; others skip it.

D gene: TRBD2
CDR3 length: 15
clone size: few
J gene: TRBJ2-5
V gene: TRBV9
CDR3 protein: CASSDTHGGAETQYF
CDR3 DNA: TGTGCCAGCAGCGACACCCACGGGGGGGCAGAGACCCAGTACTTC

D gene: TRBD2
CDR3 length: 17
clone size: few
J gene: TRBJ2-5
V gene: TRBV5-1
CDR3 protein: CASSRTLGRGGRETQYF
CDR3 DNA: TGCGCCAGCAGCAGGACCCTAGGGCGGGGGGGCCGAGAGACCCAGTACTTC

D gene: TRBD2
CDR3 length: 16
clone size: few
J gene: TRBJ2-1
V gene: TRBV28
CDR3 protein: CASLGSGAGEMNEQFF
CDR3 DNA: TGTGCCAGCTTGGGAAGCGGAGCGGGGGAAATGAATGAGCAGTTCTTC

D gene: .
CDR3 length: 12
clone size: .
J gene: TRBJ2-7
V gene: TRBV29-1
CDR3 protein: CSVRSSQYEQYF
CDR3 DNA: TGCAGCGTCCGGAGTAGTCAGTACGAGCAGTACTTC

D gene: TRBD1
CDR3 length: 16
clone size: .
J gene: TRBJ1-1
V gene: TRBV5-4
CDR3 protein: CASSLTGQGWGTEAFF
CDR3 DNA: TGTGCCAGCAGCTTGACCGGACAGGGGTGGGGCACTGAAGCTTTCTTT

D gene: .
CDR3 length: 14
clone size: few
J gene: TRBJ1-5
V gene: TRBV2
CDR3 protein: CASGGGASNQPQHF
CDR3 DNA: TGTGCCAGCGGCGGGGGGGCCAGCAATCAGCCCCAGCATTTT

D gene: .
CDR3 length: 14
clone size: .
J gene: TRBJ1-4
V gene: TRBV28
CDR3 protein: CASSLAREGEKLFF
CDR3 DNA: TGTGCCAGCAGTTTAGCCAGGGAAGGAGAAAAACTGTTTTTT

D gene: .
CDR3 length: 13
clone size: .
J gene: TRBJ2-7
V gene: TRBV3-1/TRBV3-2
CDR3 protein: CASSQMGALEQYF
CDR3 DNA: TGTGCCAGCAGCCAAATGGGGGCACTCGAGCAGTACTTC

D gene: .
CDR3 length: 16
clone size: .
J gene: TRBJ2-1
V gene: TRBV9
CDR3 protein: CASSLGGGASYNEQFF
CDR3 DNA: TGTGCCAGCAGCCTGGGAGGGGGGGCCTCATACAATGAGCAGTTCTTC

D gene: TRBD2
CDR3 length: 17
clone size: .
J gene: TRBJ2-1
V gene: TRBV19
CDR3 protein: CASSAPPTGGTNNEQFF
CDR3 DNA: TGTGCCAGTAGTGCTCCTCCTACGGGAGGGACCAACAATGAGCAGTTCTTC

D gene: TRBD1
CDR3 length: 18
clone size: .
J gene: TRBJ1-6
V gene: TRBV11-2
CDR3 protein: CASSMTGILTSYNSPLHF
CDR3 DNA: TGTGCCAGCAGCATGACAGGGATTCTAACCTCCTATAATTCACCCCTCCACTTT

D gene: .
CDR3 length: 14
clone size: .
J gene: TRBJ2-7
V gene: TRBV9
CDR3 protein: CASSVGSGSYEQYF
CDR3 DNA: TGTGCCAGCAGCGTAGGGAGCGGGTCCTACGAGCAGTACTTC

D gene: TRBD2
CDR3 length: 15
clone size: .
J gene: TRBJ2-3
V gene: TRBV2
CDR3 protein: CASSTGRGGTDTQYF
CDR3 DNA: TGTGCCAGCAGTACCGGGAGGGGCGGAACAGATACGCAGTATTTT

D gene: .
CDR3 length: 15
clone size: .
J gene: TRBJ1-5
V gene: TRBV6-1
CDR3 protein: CASSEGGPGNQPQHF
CDR3 DNA: TGTGCCAGCAGTGAGGGGGGGCCGGGCAATCAGCCCCAGCATTTT

D gene: TRBD1
CDR3 length: 16
clone size: .
J gene: TRBJ1-6
V gene: TRBV5-4
CDR3 protein: CASSRAPGQVGSPLHF
CDR3 DNA: TGTGCCAGCAGTCGGGCCCCGGGACAGGTCGGATCACCCCTCCACTTT

D gene: TRBD2
CDR3 length: 13
clone size: .
J gene: TRBJ2-1
V gene: TRBV2
CDR3 protein: CATTGLADNEQFF
CDR3 DNA: TGTGCCACTACGGGACTAGCGGACAATGAGCAGTTCTTC

D gene: .
CDR3 length: 16
clone size: few
J gene: TRBJ1-4
V gene: TRBV11-2
CDR3 protein: CASSWGRGGSDEKLFF
CDR3 DNA: TGTGCCAGCAGCTGGGGGCGAGGGGGTTCGGATGAAAAACTGTTTTTT

D gene: .
CDR3 length: 15
clone size: .
J gene: TRBJ2-2
V gene: TRBV9
CDR3 protein: CASSPRRREGGELFF
CDR3 DNA: TGTGCCAGCAGCCCCCGGCGGAGAGAAGGCGGGGAGCTGTTTTTT

D gene: TRBD2
CDR3 length: 16
clone size: .
J gene: TRBJ2-1
V gene: TRBV5-4
CDR3 protein: CASSLPLAGGGQGQFF
CDR3 DNA: TGTGCCAGCAGCCTACCCCTAGCGGGAGGAGGGCAAGGACAGTTCTTC

D gene: .
CDR3 length: 13
clone size: .
J gene: TRBJ1-1
V gene: TRBV4-1
CDR3 protein: CASSHRVGTEAFF
CDR3 DNA: TGCGCCAGCAGTCACAGGGTGGGTACTGAAGCTTTCTTT

D gene: .
CDR3 length: 11
clone size: .
J gene: TRBJ2-7
V gene: TRBV2
CDR3 protein: CASSLYYEQYF
CDR3 DNA: TGTGCCAGCAGTCTTTACTACGAGCAGTACTTC

D gene: TRBD2
CDR3 length: 17
clone size: .
J gene: TRBJ2-4
V gene: TRBV5-6
CDR3 protein: CASSLSLAVLYGDIQYF
CDR3 DNA: TGTGCCAGCAGCTTGAGCCTAGCGGTCCTTTATGGGGACATTCAGTACTTC

D gene: .
CDR3 length: 14
clone size: .
J gene: TRBJ2-2
V gene: TRBV19
CDR3 protein: CASSPGTNTGELFF
CDR3 DNA: TGTGCCAGTAGTCCGGGTACGAACACCGGGGAGCTGTTTTTT

D gene: TRBD1
CDR3 length: 15
clone size: .
J gene: TRBJ2-7
V gene: TRBV6-6
CDR3 protein: CASSPDRGRSYEQYF
CDR3 DNA: TGTGCCAGCAGTCCTGACAGGGGTCGCTCCTACGAGCAGTACTTC

D gene: .
CDR3 length: 13
clone size: .
J gene: TRBJ1-4
V gene: TRBV30
CDR3 protein: CAWTPGSPGKLFF
CDR3 DNA: TGTGCCTGGACCCCAGGGTCTCCAGGAAAACTGTTTTTT

D gene: .
CDR3 length: 18
clone size: .
J gene: TRBJ1-2
V gene: TRBV10-3
CDR3 protein: CAISESIAGQRKDGGYTF
CDR3 DNA: TGTGCCATCAGTGAGTCGATAGCGGGACAACGTAAAGATGGTGGCTACACCTTC

D gene: .
CDR3 length: 14
clone size: .
J gene: TRBJ1-1
V gene: TRBV19
CDR3 protein: CASSSTGINTEAFF
CDR3 DNA: TGTGCCAGTAGTAGCACAGGAATCAACACTGAAGCTTTCTTT

D gene: .
CDR3 length: 14
clone size: .
J gene: TRBJ1-1
V gene: TRBV5-4
CDR3 protein: CASSSDRPYTEAFF
CDR3 DNA: TGTGCCAGCAGCTCTGACAGGCCCTACACTGAAGCTTTCTTT

D gene: TRBD1
CDR3 length: 14
clone size: once
J gene: TRBJ1-1
V gene: TRBV19
CDR3 protein: CASRWDREYTEAFF
CDR3 DNA: TGTGCCAGTAGATGGGACAGGGAGTACACTGAAGCTTTCTTT

D gene: TRBD2
CDR3 length: 20
clone size: .
J gene: TRBJ2-3
V gene: TRBV7-3
CDR3 protein: CASSLTGLATPFFSTDTQYF
CDR3 DNA: TGTGCCAGCAGCTTAACCGGACTAGCGACGCCGTTCTTTAGCACAGATACGCAGTATTTT

D gene: TRBD2
CDR3 length: 16
clone size: .
J gene: TRBJ2-1
V gene: TRBV5-1
CDR3 protein: CASSWTTSGRGNEQFF
CDR3 DNA: TGCGCCAGCAGCTGGACGACTAGCGGGAGGGGCAATGAGCAGTTCTTC

D gene: .
CDR3 length: 14
clone size: .
J gene: TRBJ2-7
V gene: TRBV7-8
CDR3 protein: CASSLGGAAYEQYF
CDR3 DNA: TGTGCCAGCAGTTTGGGGGGGGCCGCCTACGAGCAGTACTTC

D gene: TRBD2
CDR3 length: 14
clone size: .
J gene: TRBJ2-1
V gene: TRBV3-1/TRBV3-2
CDR3 protein: CASSQLSGDNEQFF
CDR3 DNA: TGTGCCAGCAGCCAACTTAGCGGGGACAATGAGCAGTTCTTC

D gene: .
CDR3 length: 16
clone size: .
J gene: TRBJ1-1
V gene: TRBV10-3
CDR3 protein: CAISETAEASNTEAFF
CDR3 DNA: TGTGCCATCAGTGAGACGGCGGAAGCCTCCAACACTGAAGCTTTCTTT

D gene: .
CDR3 length: 14
clone size: .
J gene: TRBJ2-7
V gene: TRBV3-1/TRBV3-2
CDR3 protein: CASSQEGAFMGQYF
CDR3 DNA: TGTGCCAGCAGCCAAGAAGGGGCCTTTATGGGGCAGTACTTC

D gene: TRBD2
CDR3 length: 14
clone size: .
J gene: TRBJ2-7
V gene: TRBV19
CDR3 protein: CASSPASGRGEQYF
CDR3 DNA: TGTGCCAGTAGTCCGGCTAGCGGGAGGGGAGAGCAGTACTTC

D gene: .
CDR3 length: 14
clone size: .
J gene: TRBJ2-1
V gene: TRBV5-4
CDR3 protein: CASSLKAGYNEQFF
CDR3 DNA: TGTGCCAGCAGCTTGAAGGCAGGATACAATGAGCAGTTCTTC

D gene: .
CDR3 length: 13
clone size: .
J gene: TRBJ1-4
V gene: TRBV12-3/TRBV12-4
CDR3 protein: CASSSGSNEKLFF
CDR3 DNA: TGTGCCAGCAGTTCGGGATCTAATGAAAAACTGTTTTTT

D gene: TRBD1
CDR3 length: 13
clone size: .
J gene: TRBJ1-2
V gene: TRBV10-1
CDR3 protein: CASSEDRARGYTF
CDR3 DNA: TGCGCCAGCAGTGAAGACAGGGCGCGGGGCTACACCTTC

D gene: .
CDR3 length: 15
clone size: once
J gene: TRBJ1-4
V gene: TRBV6-1
CDR3 protein: CASSEGQGNKEKLFF
CDR3 DNA: TGTGCCAGCAGTGAAGGGCAGGGAAACAAGGAAAAACTGTTTTTT

D gene: TRBD1
CDR3 length: 13
clone size: .
J gene: TRBJ2-5
V gene: TRBV19
CDR3 protein: CASGQGGQETQYF
CDR3 DNA: TGTGCCAGCGGACAGGGGGGGCAAGAGACCCAGTACTTC

D gene: TRBD2
CDR3 length: 17
clone size: .
J gene: TRBJ2-2
V gene: TRBV5-1
CDR3 protein: CASSLLGLAGGAGELFF
CDR3 DNA: TGCGCCAGCAGCCTGTTGGGACTAGCGGGAGGGGCCGGGGAGCTGTTTTTT

D gene: TRBD1
CDR3 length: 17
clone size: .
J gene: TRBJ1-3
V gene: TRBV2
CDR3 protein: CASSALRQGAGGNTIYF
CDR3 DNA: TGTGCCAGCAGTGCCCTGCGACAGGGGGCTGGAGGAAACACCATATATTTT

D gene: TRBD2
CDR3 length: 14
clone size: once
J gene: TRBJ2-1
V gene: TRBV28
CDR3 protein: CASSLFGGSYEQFF
CDR3 DNA: TGTGCCAGCAGTTTATTTGGCGGGAGCTATGAGCAGTTCTTC

D gene: TRBD2
CDR3 length: 16
clone size: .
J gene: TRBJ2-5
V gene: TRBV19
CDR3 protein: CASSTPRLAGVETQYF
CDR3 DNA: TGTGCCAGTAGTACTCCCCGACTAGCGGGAGTGGAGACCCAGTACTTC